What follows are 27 T cell receptor beta chains derived from one specimen sequenced in a study of blood T cell repertoires in COVID-19 (dated by TCRdb to the early 2020s). The method was the immunoSEQ multiplex PCR assay. TCRdb limited this immuneACCESS table to in-frame rearrangements with V and J called. A share of clones is missing; checked studies link under half to unresolved V genes, and the rest is unexplained. This sample holds about 61,000 clones; approximately 79% were observed only once. The top ten hold less than 7% of the sample. Sequenced input: peripheral blood. The receptors were sampled from a woman aged 70-85 years with acute or convalescent COVID-19.

This clone has only one observation. The rearrangement uses TRBV5-1 and TRBJ1-2; D is unresolved. Germline CDR1 and CDR2: SGHRS and YFSETQ. The CDR3 is 14 amino acids. Trimming stripped 7 bases from V and 7 bases from J, with 20 bases between. DNA of the CDR3: TGCGCCAGCCGTCCCTCACCGGAGGTGCTTGGCTACACCTTC. Its protein product is CASRPSPEVLGYTF.

This clone was found once. The chain has TRBV5-6 and TRBJ2-7; D call uncertain. This CDR3 is built from 11 residues. V lost 3 bases and J 9 bases, leaving 10 bases between the germline ends. Germline V gene sequence: CDR1 SGHDT, CDR2 YYEEEE. The CDR3 DNA reads TGTGCCAGCAGCTCCAGTCATGGGCAGTACTTC. As protein: CASSSSHGQYF.

A note on this clone: Additional DNA sequences in this sample encode the identical CDR3. The chain carries TRBV7-9 and TRBJ1-2, with 8 bases fitting TRBD1. Germline V gives CDR1 SEHNR, CDR2 FQNEAQ (reference sequence). The length of the CDR3 is 12 residues. Trimming took 4 bases from V and 7 from J; bases not matched to a gene: 2. The CDR3 loop is CASSSDRGGYTF. CDR3 in DNA: TGTGCCAGCAGCTCCGACAGGGGTGGCTACACCTTC.

The CDR3 loop reads CTSSQDRDRGTGNTIYF. The DNA of the CDR3 is TGCACCAGCAGCCAAGATAGGGACAGGGGAACTGGAAACACCATATATTTT. V usage is TRBV1 and J usage is TRBJ1-3; the table gives TRBD1 as D, unverified against the DNA. TRBV1 is recorded as a pseudogene. The CDR3 has 17 residues.

The chain couples TRBV7-2 to TRBJ1-1; D unclear. V was pared by 5 bases and J by 1 base, with 8 bases between. The CDR3 is 13 amino acids. Germline values: CDR1 SGHTA, CDR2 FQGNSA. For the CDR3, the DNA is TGTGCCAGCAGCGCCCAGGAGAACACTGAAGCTTTCTTT. Translation: CASSAQENTEAFF.

The V and J genes are TRBV29-1 and TRBJ1-1; a possible D gene is TRBD1 (5 bases). CDR3 length: 11 amino acids. The ends were cut back, 3 bases at V and 4 bases at J, with 6 bases in the middle. From germline, CDR1 is SQVTM and CDR2 ANQGSEA. The CDR3 nucleotides are TGCAGCGTTGACGGGGGCACTGAAGCTTTCTTT. Translated, it gives CSVDGGTEAFF.

The chain has TRBV27 and TRBJ2-7; weak D call: TRBD1 (6 bases). CDR1 is MNHEY, CDR2 SMNVEV, per germline (reference sequence). Between the trimmed V and J ends, which lost 8 bases and 2 bases, there was a span of 13 bases. The CDR3 length is 13 residues. This CDR3 reads CASQRGKPYEQYF. The DNA for the CDR3 is TGTGCCAGCCAGAGGGGGAAACCCTACGAGCAGTACTTC.

The V and J genes are TRBV4-1 and TRBJ2-2, with 7 bases that match TRBD2. The CDR3 spans 16 residues. V was clipped by 3 bases and J by 1 base; unmatched bases: 5. Germline V CDR1 and CDR2: MGHRA, YSYEKL. CDR3 protein: CASSHRSGLNTGELFF. For the CDR3, the DNA is TGCGCCAGCAGCCATCGTAGCGGGCTGAACACCGGGGAGCTGTTTTTT.

The chain carries TRBV11-1 and TRBJ1-1; tentative D call: TRBD1 (6 bases). CDR1 and CDR2 (germline): SGHAT, FQDESV (reference sequence). Trimming took 5 bases from V and 1 from J, leaving 14 bases between them. The CDR3 is 15 residues long. Written as DNA, the CDR3 is TGTGCCAGCAGCGTCCACAGGGCCGGGAACACTGAAGCTTTCTTT. Protein sequence: CASSVHRAGNTEAFF.

The chain combines TRBV4-2 with TRBJ1-5; 7 positions agree with TRBD1. The CDR3 length is 15 residues. V shed 2 bases and J 5 bases; nucleotides not matched to a gene: 6. Germline CDR1 reads LGHNA; CDR2 reads YNFKEQ. The CDR3: CASSQYVTGDQPQHF. The CDR3 coding sequence is TGTGCCAGCAGCCAATATGTCACAGGGGATCAGCCCCAGCATTTT.

This clone was seen only a few times. The V and J genes are TRBV9 and TRBJ2-5; 12 nucleotides match TRBD2. The V and J ends lost 1 base and 2 bases, in that order; junction bases with no gene match: 9. CDR3 length: 18 residues. Germline V lookup: CDR1 SGDLS, CDR2 YYNGEE. CDR3 in DNA: TGTGCCAGCAGCGTATCGAGGACTAGCGGGGACCCACAAGAGACCCAGTACTTC. It yields the protein CASSVSRTSGDPQETQYF. The variable domain in full, with the rest retrieved from reference TRBV9 and TRBJ2-5, is DSGVTQTPKHLITATGQRVTLRCSPRSGDLSVYWYQQSLDQGLQFLIQYYNGEERAKGNILERFSAQQFPDLHSELNLSSLELGDSALYFCASSVSRTSGDPQETQYFGPGTRLLVL.

This clone was recorded a few times. This specimen includes other DNA sequences encoding the same CDR3. The chain joins TRBV7-2 to TRBJ1-6; 7 bases fit TRBD1. This CDR3 has 14 amino acids. Germline V gene lookup returns CDR1 SGHTA and CDR2 FQGNSA. The J segment lost 6 bases and the V segment lost 6 bases, leaving 5 bases of the junction unmatched. Here the CDR3 reads CASSYRDSNSPLHF. For the CDR3, the DNA is TGTGCCAGCAGTTACCGGGACAGTAATTCACCCCTCCACTTT.

The genes are TRBV4-1 and TRBJ2-3; TRBD2 matches 12 bases. The CDR3 totals 16 residues. The V gene end was trimmed by 2 bases and the J gene end by 3 bases; junction bases not matched to a gene: 3. Looked up from germline, CDR1 is MGHRA and CDR2 is YSYEKL. The CDR3: CASSQRTSGITDTQYF. CDR3 in DNA: TGCGCCAGCAGCCAAAGGACTAGCGGGATTACAGATACGCAGTATTTT.

The chain is built from TRBV7-9 and TRBJ1-1; 8 nucleotides line up with TRBD1. The CDR3 length is 14 residues. Per the germline V gene, CDR1 is SEHNR and CDR2 is FQNEAQ (reference sequence). After removal of 5 bases from V and 3 bases from J, the junction contained 5 bases not matched to a gene. CDR3 in amino acids: CASSRADRDTEAFF. The CDR3 nucleotides read TGTGCCAGCAGCCGAGCGGACAGGGACACTGAAGCTTTCTTT.

The chain recombines TRBV7-2 with TRBJ1-5; possible D gene TRBD1, 5 bases. The CDR3 sequence is 15 residues long. The V end was cut by 0 bases, the J end by 3 bases, with 9 bases between. Germline CDR1 SGHTA, CDR2 FQGNSA. The chain's CDR3 is CASSLATGINQPQHF. The CDR3 DNA reads TGTGCCAGCAGCTTAGCTACAGGAATCAATCAGCCCCAGCATTTT.

This chain links TRBV19 with TRBJ1-2; D is perhaps TRBD1 (5 bases). This CDR3 contains 15 residues. With 0 bases removed from V and 4 bases from J, the gap between germline ends came to 12 bases. Germline assignment: CDR1 LNHDA and CDR2 SQIVND (reference sequence). The CDR3 loop reads CASSIETGRTYGYTF. DNA for the CDR3: TGTGCCAGTAGTATAGAAACAGGCAGGACCTATGGCTACACCTTC.

This clone was counted only a few times. The J gene is TRBJ2-5, the V gene TRBV11-3, with D hard to call. Per germline, CDR1 SGHNT and CDR2 YENEEA. V dropped 3 bases and J dropped 1 base, with 6 bases sitting between them. The CDR3 is 13 amino acids. The CDR3 reads CASSLEIQETQYF. For the CDR3, the DNA is TGTGCCAGCAGCTTGGAGATCCAAGAGACCCAGTACTTC.

This clone was detected a few times. The V call is TRBV4-1, the J call TRBJ1-5; D perhaps matches TRBD1 (5 bases). CDR1 MGHRA and CDR2 YSYEKL come from the germline V gene. The CDR3 covers 17 residues. Trimming removed 1 base from V and 5 bases from J, with 18 bases in between. The CDR3 region is CASSQGGLTRGDQPQHF. The DNA of the CDR3 is TGCGCCAGCAGCCAAGGGGGCCTGACAAGGGGTGATCAGCCCCAGCATTTT.

This sequence joins TRBV3-1 (or the pseudogene TRBV3-2) and TRBJ1-1; no clear D. Germline lookup yields CDR1 LGHDT and CDR2 YNNKEL (reference sequence). The CDR3 is made up of 13 amino acids. Trimming pared 0 bases from V and 11 bases from J, leaving 13 bases between. This chain's CDR3 is CASSQDRRQPAFF. In DNA form, the CDR3 reads TGTGCCAGCAGCCAAGATCGGCGGCAGCCGGCTTTCTTT.

This chain joins TRBV18 and TRBJ2-3; TRBD2 agrees at 12 bases. Germline lookup yields CDR1 KGHSH and CDR2 LQKENI. CDR3 length equals 15 residues. The trim removed 6 bases at V and 6 bases at J, leaving 7 bases unmatched. CDR3 sequence: CASSLLAGGQDTQYF. The DNA of the CDR3 is TGTGCCAGCTCGCTACTAGCGGGGGGTCAGGATACGCAGTATTTT.

This rearrangement joins TRBV5-1 to TRBJ1-1; 10 bases fit TRBD1. The ends lost 4 bases at V and 2 bases at J; junction bases unmatched: 2. The CDR3 runs to 14 residues. Germline lookup yields CDR1 SGHRS and CDR2 YFSETQ. The CDR3 sequence: CASSRDRGNTEAFF. CDR3 sequence (DNA): TGCGCCAGCAGCAGGGACAGGGGCAACACTGAAGCTTTCTTT. The full variable domain, in which reference TRBV5-1 and TRBJ1-1 provide the parts outside the CDR3, is KAGVTQTPRYLIKTRGQQVTLSCSPISGHRSVSWYQQTPGQGLQFLFEYFSETQRNKGNFPGRFSGRQFSNSRSEMNVSTLELGDSALYLCASSRDRGNTEAFFGQGTRLTVV.

The V gene is TRBV24-1, the J gene TRBJ2-3; D perhaps matches TRBD1 (6 bases). Trimming left V 2 bases short and J 1 base short, with 6 bases between. The CDR3 runs 14 residues. Germline assignment: CDR1 KGHDR and CDR2 SFDVKD. The CDR3 region has the DNA TGTGCCACCAGTGATTGGGGGCGCACAGATACGCAGTATTTT. It translates to CATSDWGRTDTQYF.

V gene TRBV5-1 combines with J gene TRBJ2-7; 9 bases match TRBD1. Germline V gives CDR1 SGHRS, CDR2 YFSETQ. This CDR3 is built from 15 residues. V lost 2 bases, J lost 7 bases, and 10 bases stayed unmatched. CDR3 loop: CASSFEGTGRWEQYF. CDR3 bases: TGCGCCAGCAGCTTCGAGGGGACAGGGCGTTGGGAGCAGTACTTC.

This chain connects TRBV5-1 to TRBJ1-2; possibly TRBD1 for D (6 bases). Germline V gene sequence: CDR1 SGHRS, CDR2 YFSETQ. Deletions cut 0 bases from V and 0 bases from J, with 12 bases between. The CDR3 consists of 16 residues. The CDR3 nucleotides are TGCGCCAGCAGCTTGGTTCCGACAGGCTCTAACTATGGCTACACCTTC. It encodes CASSLVPTGSNYGYTF.

Written as DNA, the CDR3 is TGTGCCAGCAGCCAAGTTCAATACGAGCAGTACTTC. It translates to CASSQVQYEQYF. The gene calls are TRBV3-1 (or the pseudogene TRBV3-2) and TRBJ2-7; no clear D gene. In germline, CDR1 is LGHDT, CDR2 YNNKEL (reference sequence). The CDR3 spans 12 residues. The germline V and J ends were trimmed by 1 base and 4 bases, with 5 bases remaining between them.

This clone was observed a few times. The chain combines TRBV19 with TRBJ2-1; 8 nucleotides agree with TRBD2. The CDR3 length is 16 residues. From germline, CDR1 is LNHDA and CDR2 SQIVND (reference sequence). Unmatched junction bases numbered 8, after V lost 3 bases and J lost 4 bases. In DNA, the CDR3 is TGTGCCAGTAGTATCGGGAGGGTTAGTGGATACAATGAGCAGTTCTTC. This sequence encodes CASSIGRVSGYNEQFF.

The chain joins TRBV9 to TRBJ2-5; D is perhaps TRBD2 (6 bases). The germline V and J ends were trimmed by 2 bases and 5 bases, with 16 bases remaining between them. The CDR3 runs to 15 residues. Per the germline V gene, CDR1 is SGDLS and CDR2 is YYNGEE. The DNA of the CDR3 is TGTGCCAGCAGCGTCCTCCGGGACTCGTGGGAGACCCAGTACTTC. Its translation: CASSVLRDSWETQYF.